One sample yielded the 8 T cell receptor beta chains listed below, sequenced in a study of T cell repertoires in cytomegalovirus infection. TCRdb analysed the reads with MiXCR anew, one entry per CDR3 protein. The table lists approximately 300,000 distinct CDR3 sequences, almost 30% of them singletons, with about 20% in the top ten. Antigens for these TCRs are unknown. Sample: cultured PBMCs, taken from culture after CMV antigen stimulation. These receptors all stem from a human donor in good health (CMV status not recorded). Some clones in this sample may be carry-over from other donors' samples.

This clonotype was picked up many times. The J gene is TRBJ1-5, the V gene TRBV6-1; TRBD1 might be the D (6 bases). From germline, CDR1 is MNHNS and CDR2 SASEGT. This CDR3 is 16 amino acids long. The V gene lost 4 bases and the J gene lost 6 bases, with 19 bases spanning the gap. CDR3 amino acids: CASSVGGLINVQPQHF. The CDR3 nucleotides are TGTGCCAGCAGTGTGGGGGGCTTAATAAACGTTCAGCCCCAGCATTTT.

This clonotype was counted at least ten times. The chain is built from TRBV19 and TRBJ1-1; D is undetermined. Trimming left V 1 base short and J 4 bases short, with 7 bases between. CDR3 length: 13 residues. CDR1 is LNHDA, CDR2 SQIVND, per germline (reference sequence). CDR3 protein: CASSIVRATEAFF. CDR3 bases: TGTGCCAGTAGTATAGTAAGGGCCACTGAAGCTTTCTTT.

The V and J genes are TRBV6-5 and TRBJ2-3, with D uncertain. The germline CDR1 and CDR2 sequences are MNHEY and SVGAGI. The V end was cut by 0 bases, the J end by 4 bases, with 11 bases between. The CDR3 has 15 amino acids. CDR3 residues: CASSYSRGSADTQYF. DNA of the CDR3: TGTGCCAGCAGTTACTCGAGAGGTTCCGCAGATACGCAGTATTTT.

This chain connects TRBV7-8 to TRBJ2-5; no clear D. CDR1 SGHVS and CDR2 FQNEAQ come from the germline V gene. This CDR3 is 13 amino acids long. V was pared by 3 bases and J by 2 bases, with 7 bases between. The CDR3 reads CASSFRRQETQYF. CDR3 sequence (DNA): TGTGCCAGCAGCTTCCGCAGACAAGAGACCCAGTACTTC. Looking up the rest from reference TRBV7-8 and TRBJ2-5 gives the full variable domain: GAGVSQSPRYKVAKRGQDVALRCDPISGHVSLFWYQQALGQGPEFLTYFQNEAQLDKSGLPSDRFFAERPEGSVSTLKIQRTQQEDSAVYLCASSFRRQETQYFGPGTRLLVL.

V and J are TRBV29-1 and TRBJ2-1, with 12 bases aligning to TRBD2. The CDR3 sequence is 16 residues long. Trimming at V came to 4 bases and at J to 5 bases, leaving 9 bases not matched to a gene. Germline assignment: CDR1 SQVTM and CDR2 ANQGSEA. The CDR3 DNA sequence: TGCAGCGTTGTACTAGCGGGAGGATCATGGAACAATGAGCAGTTCTTC. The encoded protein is CSVVLAGGSWNNEQFF.

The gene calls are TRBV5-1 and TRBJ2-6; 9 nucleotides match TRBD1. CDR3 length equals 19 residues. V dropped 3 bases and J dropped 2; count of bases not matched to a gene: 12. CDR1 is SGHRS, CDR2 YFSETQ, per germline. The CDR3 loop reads CASSSLPQGALTGANVLTF. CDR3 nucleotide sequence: TGCGCCAGCAGCTCCCTGCCACAGGGGGCCTTGACTGGGGCCAACGTCCTGACTTTC.

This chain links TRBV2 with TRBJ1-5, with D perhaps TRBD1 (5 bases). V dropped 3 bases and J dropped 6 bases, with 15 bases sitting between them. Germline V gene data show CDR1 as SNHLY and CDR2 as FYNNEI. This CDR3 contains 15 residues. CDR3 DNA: TGTGCCAGCAGTGAGACAGCGGCGGGGCTTCAGCCCCAGCATTTT. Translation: CASSETAAGLQPQHF.

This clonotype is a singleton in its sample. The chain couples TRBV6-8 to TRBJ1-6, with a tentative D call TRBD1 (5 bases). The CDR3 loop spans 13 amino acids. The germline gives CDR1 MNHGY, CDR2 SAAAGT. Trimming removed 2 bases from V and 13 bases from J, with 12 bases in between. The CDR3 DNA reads TGTGCCAGCAGTTACCGACAGTTTTTCCCCCTCCACTTT. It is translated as CASSYRQFFPLHF.